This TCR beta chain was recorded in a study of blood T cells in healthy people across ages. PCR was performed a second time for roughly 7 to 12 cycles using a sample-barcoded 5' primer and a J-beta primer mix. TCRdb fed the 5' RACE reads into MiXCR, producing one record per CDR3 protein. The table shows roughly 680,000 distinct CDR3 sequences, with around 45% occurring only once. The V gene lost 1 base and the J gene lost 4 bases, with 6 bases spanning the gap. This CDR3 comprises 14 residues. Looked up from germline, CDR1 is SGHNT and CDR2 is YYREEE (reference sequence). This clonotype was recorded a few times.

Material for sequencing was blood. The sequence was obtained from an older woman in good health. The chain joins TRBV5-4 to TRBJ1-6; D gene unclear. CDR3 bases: TGTGCCAGCAGCTTGCTACAATATAATTCACCCCTCCACTTT. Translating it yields CASSLLQYNSPLHF.